This TCR beta chain was obtained from a study of blood T cell repertoires in COVID-19. Adults between roughly 18 and 89 years of age took part from 24 US areas. CDR1 SGHRS and CDR2 YFSETQ come from the germline V gene. V shed 5 bases and J shed 4 bases, with 8 bases lying between them. The length of the CDR3 is 12 residues. Produced via immunoSEQ multiplex PCR; TCRdb's table is partial and in-frame only. The table records some 330,000 clones, about 90% of them present only once. The chain employs TRBV5-1 and TRBJ2-3; TRBD2 is a possible D gene (6 bases). Sequencing was done on a sample of PBMCs or T cells enriched from blood (not recorded which). This receptor was identified in a man between 40 and 49 years old in a cohort exposed to, infected with or recovered from COVID-19 (not recorded which). The CDR3 loop reads CASRLAADTQYF. The CDR3 nucleotides are TGCGCCAGCAGATTAGCGGCAGATACGCAGTATTTT.